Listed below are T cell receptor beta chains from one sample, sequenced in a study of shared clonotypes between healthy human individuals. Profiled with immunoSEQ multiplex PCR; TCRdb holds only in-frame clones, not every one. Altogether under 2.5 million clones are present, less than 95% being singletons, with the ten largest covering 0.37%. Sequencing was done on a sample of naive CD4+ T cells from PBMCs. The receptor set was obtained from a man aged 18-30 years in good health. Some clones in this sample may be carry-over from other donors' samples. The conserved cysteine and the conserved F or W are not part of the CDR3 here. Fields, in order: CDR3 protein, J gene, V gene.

CDR3: ASSLGGGASKTQY; J: TRBJ2-5; V: TRBV7-9
CDR3: ASERLSAGELF; J: TRBJ2-2; V: TRBV6-1
CDR3: ASSITGELF; J: TRBJ2-2; V: TRBV19
CDR3: ASSEEALTEAF; J: TRBJ1-1; V: TRBV2
CDR3: ASSLETSGMDGELF; J: TRBJ2-2; V: TRBV11-1
CDR3: ASSISPGPGIQY; J: TRBJ2-4; V: TRBV19
CDR3: ASSPPGSYNEQF; J: TRBJ2-1; V: TRBV9
CDR3: ASRAGTAFTSYEQY; J: TRBJ2-7; V: TRBV27
CDR3: AWSGRRRGGSNQPQH; J: TRBJ1-5; V: TRBV30
CDR3: ASSLVLAGADEQY; J: TRBJ2-7; V: TRBV5-1
CDR3: ASTSGGKSYNEQF; J: TRBJ2-1; V: TRBV28
CDR3: ASSPGPYGYT; J: TRBJ1-2; V: TRBV5-6
CDR3: ASSSSTVGLLGTGELF; J: TRBJ2-2; V: TRBV5-6
CDR3: ASSPGLAGHTGELF; J: TRBJ2-2; V: TRBV27
CDR3: ASSSSTIEHGYT; J: TRBJ1-2; V: TRBV5-1
CDR3: ASSLAQGSGEQY; J: TRBJ2-7; V: TRBV28
CDR3: ASSFSRPEQY; J: TRBJ2-7; V: TRBV28
CDR3: ASRLAGSGETQY; J: TRBJ2-5; V: TRBV19
CDR3: ASSSPPWGFANTGELF; J: TRBJ2-2; V: TRBV19
CDR3: ASTSRRQFRNYGYT; J: TRBJ1-2; V: TRBV28
CDR3: ASSQESGQRSTGTQY; J: TRBJ2-3; V: TRBV4-3
CDR3: ASSLTGGLLAF; J: TRBJ1-1; V: TRBV5-4
CDR3: ASGSGLINNEQF; J: TRBJ2-1; V: TRBV12-5
CDR3: SASTNYGYT; J: TRBJ1-2; V: TRBV20-1
CDR3: ASSPWAGNTIY; J: TRBJ1-3; V: TRBV2
CDR3: ASSLRGRDEQF; J: TRBJ2-1; V: TRBV7-9
CDR3: ASRSARGWYEQY; J: TRBJ2-7; V: TRBV6-5
CDR3: ATSIRLAGVTDTQY; J: TRBJ2-3; V: TRBV15
CDR3: ASSPPVLIYEQY; J: TRBJ2-7; V: TRBV18
CDR3: ASSSPGGTGELF; J: TRBJ2-2; V: TRBV28
CDR3: ASSLYRDRNTGELF; J: TRBJ2-2; V: TRBV7-9
CDR3: ASSPTRGTGYT; J: TRBJ1-2; V: TRBV14
CDR3: ASSLETGNGYT; J: TRBJ1-2; V: TRBV7-2
CDR3: ASSLADRNYGYT; J: TRBJ1-2; V: TRBV5-1
CDR3: SALGGTDIQY; J: TRBJ2-4; V: TRBV29-1
CDR3: ASSLPGTEAF; J: TRBJ1-1; V: TRBV5-4
CDR3: ASSTVKGPTFNEQF; J: TRBJ2-1; V: TRBV7-2
CDR3: ASSIQGAANEKLF; J: TRBJ1-4; V: TRBV19
CDR3: ASSPPDTSGNTIY; J: TRBJ1-3; V: TRBV28
CDR3: ATSRDRNEQF; J: TRBJ2-1; V: TRBV15
CDR3: ASSRGGQPAAETQY; J: TRBJ2-5; V: TRBV6-6
CDR3: ASRQGGKNIQY; J: TRBJ2-4; V: TRBV5-4
CDR3: ASSLEGAESAAF; J: TRBJ1-1; V: TRBV5-1